The 29 T cell receptor beta chains reported below all come from one sample, sequenced in a study of blood T cells in healthy people across ages. A second PCR, run for roughly 6 to 11 cycles, used a sample-barcoded 5' primer plus a J-beta primer mix. TCRdb recomputed calls from the 5' RACE reads with MiXCR, one row per CDR3 protein. The data contain about 620,000 distinct CDR3 sequences, roughly half of them singletons. Source material: blood. Receptor source: a woman of 80 years or more in good health.

About this clonotype: This clone may be a read error of a much larger clone one base away. V gene TRBV11-2 combines with J gene TRBJ2-1; the D gene is possibly TRBD1 (5 bases). The DNA end lines up better with TRBJ2-7; the J call may be wrong. The CDR3 contains 16 residues. Germline CDR1 is SGHAT and CDR2 is FQNNGV. CDR3 loop: CASSLVRTNSYNEQYF. The CDR3 DNA follows: TGTGCCAGCAGCTTAGTCCGGACAAACTCCTACAATGAGCAGTACTTC.

Remarks on this clonotype: Its ends do not fully match the called genes, so a read error is possible. V gene TRBV6-5 combines with J gene TRBJ2-1, with 8 bases that match TRBD2. The CDR3 is 19 amino acids. Germline CDR1 reads MNHEY; CDR2 reads SVGAGI. CDR3 DNA sequence: TGTGCCAGTAGTTACTCCCAACGAAGCGGGAGCGGTTCAACCAATGAGCAGTTCTTC. Encoded protein: CASSYSQRSGSGSTNEQFF.

The rearrangement links TRBV2 to TRBJ1-6; 8 nucleotides agree with TRBD1. The CDR3 runs 14 residues. Germline CDR1 SNHLY, CDR2 FYNNEI. V dropped 4 bases and J dropped 9; count of bases not matched to a gene: 5. This chain's CDR3 is CASSVRQGSSPLHF. For the CDR3, the DNA is TGTGCCAGCAGTGTCCGACAGGGGAGTTCACCCCTCCACTTT.

This clonotype appeared a few times. The chain uses TRBV5-1 and TRBJ2-5, with D possibly being TRBD1 (6 bases). There are 13 residues in the CDR3. Trimming took off 7 bases at V and 11 bases at J, with 21 bases between the two ends. In germline, CDR1 is SGHRS, CDR2 YFSETQ. For the CDR3, the DNA is TGCGCCAGCGCGACCCCTGGGACACCAGAGCAGTACTTC. This translates into CASATPGTPEQYF.

Comment on this clonotype: A read error is possible here, since a much larger clone lies one base away. The chain links TRBV9 to TRBJ2-1; 9 bases are shared with TRBD2. The assigned J gene may be wrong: the sequence end matches TRBJ2-7 better. CDR3 length: 14 residues. Germline CDR1 reads SGDLS; CDR2 reads YYNGEE. The CDR3 here is CARVGAGGDNEQYF. CDR3 nucleotide sequence: TGTGCCAGGGTTGGAGCGGGAGGTGACAATGAGCAGTACTTC.

The chain uses TRBV20-1 and TRBJ1-6; D not resolved. The CDR3 runs 15 residues. V was cut by 2 bases and J by 8 bases, with 16 bases left in between. Germline V CDR1 and CDR2: DFQATT, SNEGSKA (reference sequence). This chain's CDR3 is CSARTDTLVDSPLHF. The CDR3, as DNA: TGCAGTGCTAGAACCGACACTTTAGTGGATTCACCCCTCCACTTT.

About this clonotype: This may be a read error, as it is one base from a much larger clone. Because the CDR3 is missing its conserved closing phenylalanine or tryptophan, this is likely a read error. The limits of the CDR3 on the DNA are not certain, so only TCRdb's listed CDR3 is given. The chain links TRBV27 to TRBJ2-1; the DNA was not compared with TRBD1, the D call given in the table. Germline CDR1 MNHEY, CDR2 SMNVEV (reference sequence). The CDR3 is 16 residues long, counting both termini. The CDR3 sequence is CASSSSTGGVYNEQFL.

This clonotype came up many times. The rearrangement links TRBV28 to TRBJ1-6; 7 bases line up with TRBD1. Trimming took 6 bases from V and 9 from J; bases not matched to a gene: 8. Germline CDR1 and CDR2: MDHEN and SYDVKM. The CDR3 sequence is 14 residues long. The CDR3 sequence is CASSYHRGGSPLHF. DNA of the CDR3: TGTGCCAGCAGCTACCACAGGGGAGGTTCACCCCTCCACTTT.

This clonotype has just a few counts. The chain recombines TRBV4-1 with TRBJ2-2; 9 positions agree with TRBD2. V was clipped by 0 bases and J by 2 bases; unmatched bases: 4. Germline V gene lookup returns CDR1 MGHRA and CDR2 YSYEKL. This CDR3 comprises 17 residues. The CDR3 DNA reads TGCGCCAGCAGCCAAGATCTAGCGGGGTTCAACACCGGGGAGCTGTTTTTT. Its translation is CASSQDLAGFNTGELFF.

On this clonotype itself: A much larger clone is a single base away; this may be a read error. V and J are TRBV29-1 and TRBJ2-5, with D tentatively TRBD2 (6 bases). V lost 8 bases and J 1 base, leaving 17 bases between the germline ends. The CDR3 is made up of 14 amino acids. The germline CDR1 and CDR2 sequences are SQVTM and ANQGSEA. The CDR3 is CSTSLGGTQETQYF. As DNA, the CDR3 is TGCAGCACCAGTTTGGGGGGTACCCAAGAGACCCAGTACTTC.

This clonotype was picked up many times. The chain combines TRBV5-1 with TRBJ2-5; D is possibly TRBD2 (5 bases). V was trimmed by 0 bases and J by 1 base, leaving 10 bases between them. The CDR3 extends over 15 amino acids. The germline V gene has CDR1 SGHRS and CDR2 YFSETQ. CDR3 nucleotides: TGCGCCAGCAGCTTGGGGGCAGCGGTCCAAGAGACCCAGTACTTC. As protein: CASSLGAAVQETQYF.

Here the CDR3 reads CASRQGKMNTEAFF. CDR3 coding DNA: TGTGCCAGCCGACAGGGGAAAATGAACACTGAAGCTTTCTTT. The chain carries TRBV6-5 and TRBJ1-1; 8 nucleotides agree with TRBD1. V shed 8 bases, J shed 0 bases, and the junction held 5 bases outside the gene matches. Germline loops: CDR1 MNHEY, CDR2 SVGAGI. This CDR3 has 14 residues.

CDR3 coding DNA: TGTGCCAGCTCTAGGGGGGAAGGCGATGAGCAGTTCTTC. Amino acid sequence: CASSRGEGDEQFF. The rearrangement joins TRBV19 to TRBJ2-1; possibly TRBD1 or TRBD2 for D (6 bases each). Trimming took 9 bases from V and 8 from J, leaving 17 bases between them. The germline CDR1 and CDR2 sequences are LNHDA and SQIVND (reference sequence). The CDR3 runs 13 residues.

Worth noting for this clonotype: This may stem from a read error, because a much larger clone lies one nucleotide away. This sequence joins TRBV5-1 and TRBJ2-7; 10 bases map to TRBD1. The CDR3 spans 15 residues. Germline assignment: CDR1 SGHRS and CDR2 YFSETQ. CDR3 residues: CAGSLTRDRGYEQYF. CDR3 in DNA: TGCGCCGGCAGCTTAACCCGGGACAGGGGCTACGAGCAGTACTTC.

A remark on this clonotype: Given a much more abundant clone one base away, this may be a read error. In nucleotides, the CDR3 is TGTGCCAGCAGCGCGGTATCACAGGGCTGGCGGGAGCAGTTCTTC. Protein sequence: CASSAVSQGWREQFF. This sequence joins TRBV9 and TRBJ2-1, with D maybe TRBD1 (6 bases). Trimming took off 3 bases at V and 10 bases at J, with 20 bases between the two ends. The CDR3 contains 15 residues. Germline V gene lookup returns CDR1 SGDLS and CDR2 YYNGEE.

CDR3 sequence reads: CASTGEPHEKLFF. Here the CDR3 DNA reads TGTGCCAGTACAGGAGAACCCCATGAAAAACTGTTTTTT. The chain recombines TRBV3-1 with TRBJ1-4; perhaps TRBD1 as D (5 bases). V was clipped by 9 bases and J by 6 bases, with 14 bases between them. This CDR3 has 13 residues. Germline V gene data show CDR1 as LGHDT and CDR2 as YNNKEL (reference sequence).

This clonotype was counted once. This rearrangement joins TRBV27 to TRBJ2-3; 7 bases match TRBD2. This CDR3 comprises 13 residues. V lost 1 base to trimming and J lost 5 bases; unmatched junction nucleotides: 0. The germline V gene encodes CDR1 MNHEY and CDR2 SMNVEV (reference sequence). The CDR3 region has the DNA TGTGCCAGCAGTTTATGGGGGGGAGATACGCAGTATTTT. Its translation is CASSLWGGDTQYF.

The sample holds many counts of this clonotype. Written as DNA, the CDR3 is TGTGCCAGCTCACCACTAGCGGGAGGGAGCGAGCAGTACTTC. Protein product: CASSPLAGGSEQYF. The chain has TRBV18 and TRBJ2-7; 11 positions agree with TRBD2. CDR1 and CDR2 from the germline V gene are KGHSH and LQKENI. V trimming: 1 base; J trimming: 6 bases; junction bases outside the gene matches: 2. This CDR3 comprises 14 residues.

Details on this clonotype: A read error is possible here, since a much larger clone lies one base away. The chain carries TRBV20-1 and TRBJ2-5, with TRBD2 matching 8 bases. This CDR3 is built from 16 residues. The V gene end was trimmed by 3 bases and the J gene end by 11 bases; junction bases not matched to a gene: 20. Germline values: CDR1 DFQATT, CDR2 SNEGSKA (reference sequence). CDR3 in DNA: TGCAGTGCTAGTATGAGCGGGAGTCGGGCCTACAATGAGCAGTACTTC. Its protein is CSASMSGSRAYNEQYF.

This clonotype came up many times. The gene calls are TRBV12-3 or TRBV12-4 and TRBJ1-2; D ambiguous. V lost 4 bases and J 7 bases, leaving 10 bases between the germline ends. The CDR3 totals 12 residues. CDR3 in amino acids: CASSSGWIGYTF. The CDR3 DNA follows: TGTGCCAGCAGTTCCGGGTGGATTGGCTACACCTTC.

The chain carries TRBV15 and TRBJ2-1; 7 bases line up with TRBD1. The CDR3 covers 15 residues. Germline V gene sequence: CDR1 LNHNV, CDR2 YYDKDF (reference sequence). The ends lost 0 bases at V and 9 bases at J; junction bases unmatched: 8. The DNA of the CDR3 is TGTGCCACCAGCAGAGATTTTGGGACAGCGACTGAGCAGTTCTTC. Protein sequence: CATSRDFGTATEQFF. Drawing the rest from reference TRBV15 and TRBJ2-1, the complete variable domain is DAMVIQNPRYQVTQFGKPVTLSCSQTLNHNVMYWYQQKSSQAPKLLFHYYDKDFNNEADTPDNFQSRRPNTSFCFLDIRSPGLGDTAMYLCATSRDFGTATEQFFGPGTRLTVL.

Points on this clonotype: A single base separates this from a much larger clone, so it may be a read error. Here the CDR3 DNA reads TGCGGTGCTAGAGCCGGGTCCATAGAGACCCAGTACTTC. Protein product: CGARAGSIETQYF. The chain joins TRBV20-1 to TRBJ2-5; no clear D gene. The germline CDR1 and CDR2 sequences are DFQATT and SNEGSKA (reference sequence). The CDR3 extends over 13 amino acids.

The chain uses TRBV4-2 and TRBJ2-1; D call uncertain. CDR3 length: 13 amino acids. Trimming stripped 1 base from V and 6 bases from J, with 7 bases between. In germline, CDR1 is LGHNA, CDR2 YNFKEQ. CDR3 in amino acids: CASSQGSGNEQFF. As DNA, the CDR3 is TGTGCCAGCAGCCAAGGATCTGGCAATGAGCAGTTCTTC.

This clonotype has a count of ten or more. The V call is TRBV11-1, the J call TRBJ2-1; D is possibly TRBD1 or TRBD2 (5 bases each). The V and J ends lost 1 base and 6 bases respectively, with 16 bases between them. Germline loops: CDR1 SGHAT, CDR2 FQDESV (reference sequence). CDR3 length: 16 amino acids. The CDR3 coding sequence is TGTGCCAGCAGCTTAGGTCTGGGGCTAGGGAGCAATGAGCAGTTCTTC. Amino acid sequence: CASSLGLGLGSNEQFF.

About this clonotype itself: A much larger clone differs from this one at a single base, so this may be a read error. The chain uses TRBV25-1 and TRBJ2-3; possible D gene TRBD1, 6 bases. Germline loops: CDR1 MGHDK, CDR2 SYGVNS. The CDR3 totals 13 residues. Written as DNA, the CDR3 is TGTACCAGCACTGACAGGTATACAGATACGCAGTATTTT. Amino acids: CTSTDRYTDTQYF.

This clonotype was seen only once. The CDR3 here is CASSLSLNVDGDQPQHF. CDR3 nucleotides: TGTGCCAGCAGTCTCTCCTTAAACGTTGACGGAGATCAGCCCCAGCATTTT. The J gene is TRBJ1-5, the V gene TRBV12-3 or TRBV12-4; no clear D gene. The length of the CDR3 is 17 residues. Trimming left V 5 bases short and J 5 bases short, with 22 bases between.

The V and J genes are TRBV5-1 and TRBJ2-5; D is unclear. Per the germline V gene, CDR1 is SGHRS and CDR2 is YFSETQ. The CDR3 loop spans 12 amino acids. Trimming shortened V by 0 bases and J by 7 bases, and 7 bases separated the two germline ends. The CDR3 protein is CASSLGELTQYF. The CDR3 DNA follows: TGCGCCAGCAGCTTGGGTGAACTGACCCAGTACTTC.

For this clonotype: Sequence at one end of the junction differs from germline and may be a read error. The J gene is TRBJ2-3, the V gene TRBV6-5; D gene uncertain. The germline CDR1 and CDR2 sequences are MNHEY and SVGAGI. This CDR3 region has 16 residues. CDR3 nucleotide sequence: TGTGCCGGCAGTTACGGTGCGTCCCCAAGCACAGATACGCAGTATTTT. Its translation is CAGSYGASPSTDTQYF.

In its sample, this clonotype was seen a few times. The chain uses TRBV7-9 and TRBJ1-3; D possibly corresponds to TRBD1 (6 bases). The CDR3 totals 14 residues. Germline-derived CDR1 and CDR2 are SEHNR and FQNEAQ (reference sequence). Trimming shortened V by 5 bases and J by 0 bases, and 8 bases separated the two germline ends. CDR3 nucleotide sequence: TGTGCCAGCAGCGGGGGCTTCTCTGGAAACACCATATATTTT. This gives the protein CASSGGFSGNTIYF.